These T cell receptor beta chains were read from a single sample in a study of cytomegalovirus exposure and HLA in healthy donors. Sequencing used immunoSEQ multiplex PCR; TCRdb keeps in-frame clones, though not all of them. The sample records around 210,000 clones, about 78% being singletons. The material sequenced was PBMCs. The source is a woman aged 25-40 years in good health and CMV-seronegative. Both conserved end residues are part of each CDR3. D genes are given only for firm matches. Some rows mark clone size as missing; the rest say once, few, many or name a class of expanded clone.

v_gene: TRBV29-1; d_gene: NA; abundance: NA; j_gene: TRBJ2-1; CDR3aa: CSVWAGGNEQFF; CDR3nt: TGCAGCGTTTGGGCCGGGGGAAATGAGCAGTTCTTC
v_gene: TRBV7-6; d_gene: TRBD1; abundance: NA; j_gene: TRBJ2-2; CDR3aa: CASSLNRGPRVTGELFF; CDR3nt: TGTGCCAGCAGCTTAAACAGGGGCCCACGCGTCACCGGGGAGCTGTTTTTT
v_gene: TRBV11-1; d_gene: NA; abundance: NA; j_gene: TRBJ2-5; CDR3aa: CASSVSGEETQYF; CDR3nt: TGTGCCAGCAGCGTAAGCGGTGAAGAGACCCAGTACTTC
v_gene: TRBV14; d_gene: TRBD1; abundance: NA; j_gene: TRBJ1-2; CDR3aa: CASSRQGAERRNYGYTF; CDR3nt: TGTGCCAGCAGCCGGCAGGGGGCAGAACGAAGAAACTATGGCTACACCTTC
v_gene: TRBV27; d_gene: NA; abundance: NA; j_gene: TRBJ2-6; CDR3aa: CASSLGGENVLTF; CDR3nt: TGTGCCAGCAGTCTCGGCGGTGAAAACGTCCTGACTTTC
v_gene: TRBV19; d_gene: TRBD1; abundance: once; j_gene: TRBJ2-1; CDR3aa: CATGTGSLEQFF; CDR3nt: TGTGCCACCGGGACAGGGTCGTTGGAGCAGTTCTTC
v_gene: TRBV6-1; d_gene: NA; abundance: NA; j_gene: TRBJ2-1; CDR3aa: CASLMIYGSGQFF; CDR3nt: TGTGCCAGCCTGATGATATATGGCTCTGGGCAGTTCTTC
v_gene: TRBV6-1; d_gene: NA; abundance: NA; j_gene: TRBJ1-4; CDR3aa: CASSETQGWEKLFF; CDR3nt: TGTGCCAGCAGTGAAACCCAGGGATGGGAAAAACTGTTTTTT
v_gene: TRBV2; d_gene: NA; abundance: few; j_gene: TRBJ1-5; CDR3aa: CASSDYGGNQPQHF; CDR3nt: TGTGCCAGCAGTGACTACGGAGGGAATCAGCCCCAGCATTTT
v_gene: TRBV7-9; d_gene: TRBD1; abundance: NA; j_gene: TRBJ1-5; CDR3aa: CASSRDRDQPQHF; CDR3nt: TGTGCCAGCAGCCGGGACAGAGATCAGCCCCAGCATTTT
v_gene: TRBV27; d_gene: NA; abundance: NA; j_gene: TRBJ1-6; CDR3aa: CASSFTSFLGVPLHF; CDR3nt: TGTGCCAGCAGTTTTACCTCATTCCTCGGGGTGCCCCTCCACTTT
v_gene: TRBV4-2; d_gene: NA; abundance: few; j_gene: TRBJ1-2; CDR3aa: CASSQAGREGWFYGYPF; CDR3nt: TGTGCCAGCAGCCAAGCGGGAAGGGAGGGTTGGTTCTATGGCTACCCCTTC
v_gene: TRBV5-5; d_gene: NA; abundance: NA; j_gene: TRBJ2-5; CDR3aa: CASSLANEKYF; CDR3nt: TGTGCCAGCAGCCTCGCGAATGAAAAGTACTTC
v_gene: TRBV9; d_gene: TRBD2; abundance: NA; j_gene: TRBJ2-1; CDR3aa: CASSVAGTSAFEQFF; CDR3nt: TGTGCCAGCAGCGTAGCCGGGACTAGCGCGTTTGAGCAGTTCTTC
v_gene: TRBV5-1; d_gene: NA; abundance: NA; j_gene: TRBJ1-1; CDR3aa: CASSFGSTEAFF; CDR3nt: TGCGCCAGCAGCTTCGGGAGCACTGAAGCTTTCTTT
v_gene: TRBV2; d_gene: NA; abundance: NA; j_gene: TRBJ2-5; CDR3aa: CASRYLETQYF; CDR3nt: TGTGCCAGCAGGTACTTAGAGACCCAGTACTTC
v_gene: TRBV4-1; d_gene: TRBD1; abundance: few; j_gene: TRBJ1-2; CDR3aa: CASSQDPGQVPYGYTF; CDR3nt: TGCGCCAGCAGCCAAGACCCTGGACAGGTACCCTATGGCTACACCTTC
v_gene: TRBV18; d_gene: NA; abundance: NA; j_gene: TRBJ2-3; CDR3aa: CASSPASATDTQYF; CDR3nt: TGTGCCAGCTCACCCGCGAGCGCGACAGATACGCAGTATTTT
v_gene: TRBV2; d_gene: NA; abundance: NA; j_gene: TRBJ1-6; CDR3aa: CASSVYSYNSPLHF; CDR3nt: TGTGCCAGCAGTGTGTACAGCTATAATTCACCCCTCCACTTT
v_gene: TRBV15; d_gene: TRBD1; abundance: once; j_gene: TRBJ2-7; CDR3aa: CATSQGQGAIEQYF; CDR3nt: TGTGCCACCAGCCAGGGACAGGGGGCCATAGAGCAGTACTTC
v_gene: TRBV5-4; d_gene: TRBD2; abundance: NA; j_gene: TRBJ2-3; CDR3aa: CASSPVASGGAYTQYF; CDR3nt: TGTGCCAGCAGCCCAGTAGCTAGCGGGGGGGCCTATACGCAGTATTTT
v_gene: TRBV7-2; d_gene: TRBD2; abundance: NA; j_gene: TRBJ2-1; CDR3aa: CASRPSGRTSPYNEQFF; CDR3nt: TGTGCCAGCAGACCTAGCGGGAGGACCTCCCCCTACAATGAGCAGTTCTTC
v_gene: TRBV19; d_gene: TRBD2; abundance: NA; j_gene: TRBJ2-1; CDR3aa: CASSGAGAAYNEQFF; CDR3nt: TGTGCCAGTAGTGGGGCGGGAGCGGCCTACAATGAGCAGTTCTTC
v_gene: TRBV30; d_gene: NA; abundance: NA; j_gene: TRBJ2-7; CDR3aa: CAWSVGGYRAYEQYF; CDR3nt: TGTGCCTGGAGTGTAGGAGGTTATAGAGCCTACGAGCAGTACTTC
v_gene: TRBV18; d_gene: NA; abundance: NA; j_gene: TRBJ1-1; CDR3aa: CASSPGHQNTEAFF; CDR3nt: TGTGCCAGCTCACCGGGACACCAGAACACTGAAGCTTTCTTT
v_gene: TRBV7-9; d_gene: NA; abundance: NA; j_gene: TRBJ2-6; CDR3aa: CASSFTGMGANVLTF; CDR3nt: TGTGCCAGCAGTTTTACAGGGATGGGGGCCAACGTCCTGACTTTC
v_gene: TRBV19; d_gene: NA; abundance: NA; j_gene: TRBJ1-1; CDR3aa: CASSPRQFEAFF; CDR3nt: TGTGCCAGTAGTCCTAGACAGTTTGAAGCTTTCTTT
v_gene: TRBV2; d_gene: TRBD1; abundance: NA; j_gene: TRBJ1-2; CDR3aa: CASTGTGEHYGYTF; CDR3nt: TGTGCCAGTACGGGGACAGGGGAACACTATGGCTACACCTTC
v_gene: TRBV6-5; d_gene: TRBD2; abundance: NA; j_gene: TRBJ2-1; CDR3aa: CASSYSSGETYNEQFF; CDR3nt: TGTGCCAGCAGTTACAGTAGCGGGGAGACCTACAATGAGCAGTTCTTC
v_gene: TRBV19; d_gene: NA; abundance: NA; j_gene: TRBJ1-2; CDR3aa: CASRKDGDYGYTF; CDR3nt: TGTGCCAGTAGAAAAGACGGAGACTATGGCTACACCTTC
v_gene: TRBV30; d_gene: TRBD1; abundance: NA; j_gene: TRBJ1-2; CDR3aa: CAWNSPGQGARGYTF; CDR3nt: TGTGCCTGGAACTCCCCGGGACAGGGGGCGCGTGGCTACACCTTC
v_gene: TRBV11-2; d_gene: NA; abundance: NA; j_gene: TRBJ2-7; CDR3aa: CASSLKRVDEQYF; CDR3nt: TGTGCCAGCAGCTTAAAGAGGGTTGACGAGCAGTACTTC
v_gene: TRBV9; d_gene: NA; abundance: NA; j_gene: TRBJ1-1; CDR3aa: CASSVEVDSSNTEAFF; CDR3nt: TGTGCCAGCAGCGTAGAGGTGGACTCTTCAAACACTGAAGCTTTCTTT
v_gene: TRBV9; d_gene: NA; abundance: NA; j_gene: TRBJ2-2; CDR3aa: CASTSQIHTGELFF; CDR3nt: TGTGCCAGCACTTCACAGATTCACACCGGGGAGCTGTTTTTT
v_gene: TRBV5-6; d_gene: TRBD1; abundance: few; j_gene: TRBJ1-2; CDR3aa: CASNLRTGVDRGLRGYTF; CDR3nt: TGTGCCAGCAACCTCCGGACCGGTGTGGACAGGGGGCTGAGAGGCTACACCTTC
v_gene: TRBV28; d_gene: TRBD1; abundance: NA; j_gene: TRBJ2-6; CDR3aa: CASSAPYGTEGSGANVLTF; CDR3nt: TGTGCCAGCAGTGCTCCGTACGGGACAGAGGGCTCTGGGGCCAACGTCCTGACTTTC
v_gene: TRBV4-2; d_gene: NA; abundance: NA; j_gene: TRBJ1-2; CDR3aa: CASSQGQGRSYGYPF; CDR3nt: TGTGCCAGCAGCCAAGGTCAGGGGCGTAGCTATGGCTACCCCTTC
v_gene: TRBV6-4; d_gene: NA; abundance: NA; j_gene: TRBJ1-3; CDR3aa: CASSENRESDTIYF; CDR3nt: TGTGCCAGCAGTGAGAACAGGGAGTCGGACACCATATATTTT
v_gene: TRBV27; d_gene: TRBD2; abundance: few; j_gene: TRBJ2-7; CDR3aa: CASTFSGGAHEQYF; CDR3nt: TGTGCCAGCACCTTTAGCGGGGGGGCCCACGAGCAGTACTTC
v_gene: TRBV21-1; d_gene: NA; abundance: NA; j_gene: TRBJ2-2; CDR3aa: CASSKNRLAGEVGELFF; CDR3nt: TGTGCCAGCAGCAAAAATAGACTAGCGGGAGAGGTCGGGGAGCTGTTTTTT
v_gene: TRBV5-1; d_gene: NA; abundance: NA; j_gene: TRBJ1-1; CDR3aa: CATSSTWNTEAFF; CDR3nt: TGCGCCACCTCATCGACATGGAACACTGAAGCTTTCTTT
v_gene: TRBV7-9; d_gene: NA; abundance: NA; j_gene: TRBJ1-1; CDR3aa: CASSFGQFTEAFF; CDR3nt: TGTGCCAGCAGCTTCGGACAGTTCACTGAAGCTTTCTTT
v_gene: TRBV14; d_gene: NA; abundance: NA; j_gene: TRBJ2-7; CDR3aa: CASSQFIGSQGSYEQYF; CDR3nt: TGTGCCAGCAGCCAGTTTATTGGCAGCCAGGGATCCTACGAGCAGTACTTC
v_gene: TRBV27; d_gene: NA; abundance: NA; j_gene: TRBJ2-1; CDR3aa: CASSFDSFSYNEQFF; CDR3nt: TGTGCCAGCAGTTTTGACTCCTTCTCCTACAATGAGCAGTTCTTC
v_gene: TRBV6-5; d_gene: NA; abundance: NA; j_gene: TRBJ2-1; CDR3aa: CASSYYSGSSYNEQFF; CDR3nt: TGTGCCAGCAGTTACTACAGCGGAAGCTCCTACAATGAGCAGTTCTTC
v_gene: TRBV7-8; d_gene: NA; abundance: few; j_gene: TRBJ2-1; CDR3aa: CASSLELTYNEQFF; CDR3nt: TGTGCCAGCAGCTTGGAGCTTACCTACAATGAGCAGTTCTTC
v_gene: TRBV7-3; d_gene: NA; abundance: NA; j_gene: TRBJ2-5; CDR3aa: CASSLSGRRQETQYF; CDR3nt: TGTGCCAGCAGCTTATCGGGAAGAAGGCAAGAGACCCAGTACTTC
v_gene: TRBV5-8; d_gene: TRBD2; abundance: NA; j_gene: TRBJ2-3; CDR3aa: CASSLTGGHTDTQYF; CDR3nt: TGTGCCAGCAGCTTGACGGGAGGGCATACAGATACGCAGTATTTT
v_gene: TRBV4-2; d_gene: TRBD1; abundance: NA; j_gene: TRBJ2-7; CDR3aa: CASSHRQGAVYEQYF; CDR3nt: TGTGCCAGCAGCCACCGACAGGGGGCCGTATACGAGCAGTACTTC